The clone carrying this T cell receptor (beta chain) was picked up one time. Its antigen is undetermined. Profiled with immunoSEQ multiplex PCR; TCRdb holds only in-frame clones, not every one. The repertoire holds 1,000 to 1,500 clones, with approximately 90% as singletons. Looked up from germline, CDR1 is MRHNA and CDR2 is SNTAGT. The CDR3 extends over 13 amino acids. V was trimmed by 7 bases and J by 5 bases, leaving 14 bases between them. The data were obtained in a study of T cells and Merkel cell carcinoma outcomes. Whole-study findings and limits: In Merkel cell carcinoma, repertoire and T-cell density reportedly predicted outcomes.

The sequence came from a human donor with Merkel cell carcinoma. The rearrangement links TRBV6-4 to TRBJ2-5; D perhaps matches TRBD2 (6 bases). The sample taken for sequencing was tumor tissue from Merkel cell carcinoma. The CDR3 is CASTRDFRETQYF. CDR3 sequence (DNA): TGTGCCAGCACGAGGGACTTTCGGGAGACCCAGTACTTC.